Below are 13 T cell receptor beta chains sequenced from a single sample in a study of blood T cell repertoires in COVID-19. Some clones are missing from TCRdb's copy, which holds only in-frame ones; the method was immunoSEQ multiplex PCR. The sample yields hundreds of thousands of clones, 88% seen once. The sample was peripheral blood. Source of these receptors: a woman between 65 and 79 years old with COVID-19, enrolled during active disease.

This chain joins TRBV11-3 and TRBJ2-3; 7 nucleotides agree with TRBD2. This CDR3 comprises 16 residues. V was pared by 5 bases and J by 4 bases, with 12 bases of the junction left unmatched. Germline V CDR1 and CDR2: SGHNT, YENEEA. The CDR3 is CASSNRLGRAPDTQYF. The CDR3, as DNA: TGTGCCAGCAGCAACCGGTTGGGGAGGGCCCCAGATACGCAGTATTTT.

The chain is built from TRBV18 and TRBJ1-4; possibly TRBD1 for D (5 bases). This CDR3 is built from 15 residues. In germline, CDR1 is KGHSH, CDR2 LQKENI. V gave up 0 bases and J gave up 8 bases, with 13 bases separating them. Here the CDR3 reads CASSPPGRAGEKLFF. DNA of the CDR3: TGTGCCAGCTCACCACCCGGCAGGGCTGGGGAAAAACTGTTTTTT.

The chain recombines TRBV30 with TRBJ1-1; 11 nucleotides agree with TRBD1. The CDR3 is made up of 16 amino acids. V dropped 2 bases and J dropped 4; count of bases not matched to a gene: 9. The germline gives CDR1 GTSNPN, CDR2 SVGIG (reference sequence). The CDR3 DNA reads as TGTGCCTGGAGTCACGGACAGGGGGCGTGGGTCACTGAAGCTTTCTTT. Its translation is CAWSHGQGAWVTEAFF.

J is TRBJ1-2 and V is TRBV28; 11 nucleotides agree with TRBD1. This CDR3 is 18 amino acids long. After removal of 6 bases from V and 0 bases from J, the junction contained 12 bases not matched to a gene. The germline V gene has CDR1 MDHEN and CDR2 SYDVKM. This chain's CDR3 is CASSRRPGQGGSNYGYTF. Written as DNA, the CDR3 is TGTGCCAGCAGCCGAAGGCCGGGACAGGGGGGTTCTAACTATGGCTACACCTTC.

The gene calls are TRBV19 and TRBJ1-1, with TRBD1 identical over 9 bases. The junction had 9 bases not matched to a gene; V was cut back by 5 bases and J by 5 bases. This CDR3 is 15 amino acids long. Germline loops: CDR1 LNHDA, CDR2 SQIVND (reference sequence). The CDR3 nucleotides are TGTGCCAGTAGTGTACAAGGGACAGGGAGGACTGAAGCTTTCTTT. Protein product: CASSVQGTGRTEAFF. Full variable domain (missing parts from reference TRBV19 and TRBJ1-1): DGGITQSPKYLFRKEGQNVTLSCEQNLNHDAMYWYRQDPGQGLRLIYYSQIVNDFQKGDIAEGYSVSREKKESFPLTVTSAQKNPTAFYLCASSVQGTGRTEAFFGQGTRLTVV.

The chain links TRBV27 to TRBJ1-3, with a possible D match to TRBD1 (6 bases). The germline V gene encodes CDR1 MNHEY and CDR2 SMNVEV (reference sequence). The length of the CDR3 is 15 residues. V lost 5 bases to trimming and J lost 0 bases, with 11 bases between them. The CDR3 spells CASSRTGLSGNTIYF. CDR3 sequence (DNA): TGTGCCAGCAGTCGTACAGGGCTCTCTGGAAACACCATATATTTT.

The chain couples TRBV11-2 to TRBJ2-7; TRBD1 matches 9 bases. CDR1 and CDR2 from the germline V gene are SGHAT and FQNNGV. Germline trimming cut 1 base from V and 4 bases from J; bases unmatched to any gene: 2. The CDR3 contains 14 residues. The CDR3 DNA reads TGTGCCAGCAGCTTAGGACAGGGGGGATACGAGCAGTACTTC. Translating it yields CASSLGQGGYEQYF.

This clone was detected only once. CDR3 residues: CASSPQATSNQPQHF. CDR3 DNA: TGTGCCAGTAGCCCTCAGGCTACAAGCAATCAGCCCCAGCATTTT. This chain connects TRBV19 to TRBJ1-5; D is unresolved. Germline V gene data show CDR1 as LNHDA and CDR2 as SQIVND (reference sequence). Trimming stripped 6 bases from V and 1 base from J, with 13 bases between. The CDR3 spans 15 residues.

The chain links TRBV14 to TRBJ2-7; possibly TRBD1 for D (6 bases). Trimming took off 1 base at V and 2 bases at J, with 12 bases between the two ends. CDR3 size: 15 residues. Germline CDR1 and CDR2: SGHDN and FVKESK. Here the CDR3 DNA reads TGTGCCAGCAGCCAAGGAACAGGGAATACCTACGAGCAGTACTTC. Translation gives CASSQGTGNTYEQYF.

This clone was picked up one time. This chain connects TRBV6-4 to TRBJ2-1; the match to TRBD2 covers 7 bases. V shed 0 bases and J 4 bases; nucleotides not matched to a gene: 9. The CDR3 spans 17 residues. From germline, CDR1 is MRHNA and CDR2 SNTAGT. CDR3 sequence reads: CASSDSNGGSIYNEQFF. The CDR3 DNA reads as TGTGCCAGCAGTGACTCGAATGGCGGGAGTATTTACAATGAGCAGTTCTTC.

V usage is TRBV30 and J usage is TRBJ2-1, with D perhaps matching TRBD1 (6 bases). Germline lookup yields CDR1 GTSNPN and CDR2 SVGIG (reference sequence). The CDR3 contains 13 residues. The ends were cut back, 3 bases at V and 7 bases at J, with 13 bases in the middle. CDR3 amino acids: CAWSLNRENEQFF. The CDR3 coding sequence is TGTGCCTGGAGCCTAAACAGGGAAAATGAGCAGTTCTTC. Variable domain in full (rest from reference TRBV30 and TRBJ2-1): SQTIHQWPATLVQPVGSPLSLECTVEGTSNPNLYWYRQAAGRGLQLLFYSVGIGQISSEVPQNLSASRPQDRQFILSSKKLLLSDSGFYLCAWSLNRENEQFFGPGTRLTVL.

The chain uses TRBV6-4 and TRBJ2-1; 11 bases fit TRBD2. The junction had 18 bases not matched to a gene; V was cut back by 5 bases and J by 9 bases. Germline V gene lookup returns CDR1 MRHNA and CDR2 SNTAGT. CDR3 size: 18 residues. CDR3 in DNA: TGTGCCAGCAGTCGACAGGGAAGTTGGCTAGCGGGAGGTGGTGAGCAGTTCTTC. It yields the protein CASSRQGSWLAGGGEQFF.

This chain links TRBV5-6 with TRBJ2-1; D is uncertain. The CDR3 spans 15 residues. V was shortened by 0 bases and J by 0 bases, with 7 bases between the two germline ends. Germline CDR1 is SGHDT and CDR2 is YYEEEE. CDR3 nucleotides: TGTGCCAGCAGCTTGGGCGGAAGCTCCTACAATGAGCAGTTCTTC. Encoded protein: CASSLGGSSYNEQFF.